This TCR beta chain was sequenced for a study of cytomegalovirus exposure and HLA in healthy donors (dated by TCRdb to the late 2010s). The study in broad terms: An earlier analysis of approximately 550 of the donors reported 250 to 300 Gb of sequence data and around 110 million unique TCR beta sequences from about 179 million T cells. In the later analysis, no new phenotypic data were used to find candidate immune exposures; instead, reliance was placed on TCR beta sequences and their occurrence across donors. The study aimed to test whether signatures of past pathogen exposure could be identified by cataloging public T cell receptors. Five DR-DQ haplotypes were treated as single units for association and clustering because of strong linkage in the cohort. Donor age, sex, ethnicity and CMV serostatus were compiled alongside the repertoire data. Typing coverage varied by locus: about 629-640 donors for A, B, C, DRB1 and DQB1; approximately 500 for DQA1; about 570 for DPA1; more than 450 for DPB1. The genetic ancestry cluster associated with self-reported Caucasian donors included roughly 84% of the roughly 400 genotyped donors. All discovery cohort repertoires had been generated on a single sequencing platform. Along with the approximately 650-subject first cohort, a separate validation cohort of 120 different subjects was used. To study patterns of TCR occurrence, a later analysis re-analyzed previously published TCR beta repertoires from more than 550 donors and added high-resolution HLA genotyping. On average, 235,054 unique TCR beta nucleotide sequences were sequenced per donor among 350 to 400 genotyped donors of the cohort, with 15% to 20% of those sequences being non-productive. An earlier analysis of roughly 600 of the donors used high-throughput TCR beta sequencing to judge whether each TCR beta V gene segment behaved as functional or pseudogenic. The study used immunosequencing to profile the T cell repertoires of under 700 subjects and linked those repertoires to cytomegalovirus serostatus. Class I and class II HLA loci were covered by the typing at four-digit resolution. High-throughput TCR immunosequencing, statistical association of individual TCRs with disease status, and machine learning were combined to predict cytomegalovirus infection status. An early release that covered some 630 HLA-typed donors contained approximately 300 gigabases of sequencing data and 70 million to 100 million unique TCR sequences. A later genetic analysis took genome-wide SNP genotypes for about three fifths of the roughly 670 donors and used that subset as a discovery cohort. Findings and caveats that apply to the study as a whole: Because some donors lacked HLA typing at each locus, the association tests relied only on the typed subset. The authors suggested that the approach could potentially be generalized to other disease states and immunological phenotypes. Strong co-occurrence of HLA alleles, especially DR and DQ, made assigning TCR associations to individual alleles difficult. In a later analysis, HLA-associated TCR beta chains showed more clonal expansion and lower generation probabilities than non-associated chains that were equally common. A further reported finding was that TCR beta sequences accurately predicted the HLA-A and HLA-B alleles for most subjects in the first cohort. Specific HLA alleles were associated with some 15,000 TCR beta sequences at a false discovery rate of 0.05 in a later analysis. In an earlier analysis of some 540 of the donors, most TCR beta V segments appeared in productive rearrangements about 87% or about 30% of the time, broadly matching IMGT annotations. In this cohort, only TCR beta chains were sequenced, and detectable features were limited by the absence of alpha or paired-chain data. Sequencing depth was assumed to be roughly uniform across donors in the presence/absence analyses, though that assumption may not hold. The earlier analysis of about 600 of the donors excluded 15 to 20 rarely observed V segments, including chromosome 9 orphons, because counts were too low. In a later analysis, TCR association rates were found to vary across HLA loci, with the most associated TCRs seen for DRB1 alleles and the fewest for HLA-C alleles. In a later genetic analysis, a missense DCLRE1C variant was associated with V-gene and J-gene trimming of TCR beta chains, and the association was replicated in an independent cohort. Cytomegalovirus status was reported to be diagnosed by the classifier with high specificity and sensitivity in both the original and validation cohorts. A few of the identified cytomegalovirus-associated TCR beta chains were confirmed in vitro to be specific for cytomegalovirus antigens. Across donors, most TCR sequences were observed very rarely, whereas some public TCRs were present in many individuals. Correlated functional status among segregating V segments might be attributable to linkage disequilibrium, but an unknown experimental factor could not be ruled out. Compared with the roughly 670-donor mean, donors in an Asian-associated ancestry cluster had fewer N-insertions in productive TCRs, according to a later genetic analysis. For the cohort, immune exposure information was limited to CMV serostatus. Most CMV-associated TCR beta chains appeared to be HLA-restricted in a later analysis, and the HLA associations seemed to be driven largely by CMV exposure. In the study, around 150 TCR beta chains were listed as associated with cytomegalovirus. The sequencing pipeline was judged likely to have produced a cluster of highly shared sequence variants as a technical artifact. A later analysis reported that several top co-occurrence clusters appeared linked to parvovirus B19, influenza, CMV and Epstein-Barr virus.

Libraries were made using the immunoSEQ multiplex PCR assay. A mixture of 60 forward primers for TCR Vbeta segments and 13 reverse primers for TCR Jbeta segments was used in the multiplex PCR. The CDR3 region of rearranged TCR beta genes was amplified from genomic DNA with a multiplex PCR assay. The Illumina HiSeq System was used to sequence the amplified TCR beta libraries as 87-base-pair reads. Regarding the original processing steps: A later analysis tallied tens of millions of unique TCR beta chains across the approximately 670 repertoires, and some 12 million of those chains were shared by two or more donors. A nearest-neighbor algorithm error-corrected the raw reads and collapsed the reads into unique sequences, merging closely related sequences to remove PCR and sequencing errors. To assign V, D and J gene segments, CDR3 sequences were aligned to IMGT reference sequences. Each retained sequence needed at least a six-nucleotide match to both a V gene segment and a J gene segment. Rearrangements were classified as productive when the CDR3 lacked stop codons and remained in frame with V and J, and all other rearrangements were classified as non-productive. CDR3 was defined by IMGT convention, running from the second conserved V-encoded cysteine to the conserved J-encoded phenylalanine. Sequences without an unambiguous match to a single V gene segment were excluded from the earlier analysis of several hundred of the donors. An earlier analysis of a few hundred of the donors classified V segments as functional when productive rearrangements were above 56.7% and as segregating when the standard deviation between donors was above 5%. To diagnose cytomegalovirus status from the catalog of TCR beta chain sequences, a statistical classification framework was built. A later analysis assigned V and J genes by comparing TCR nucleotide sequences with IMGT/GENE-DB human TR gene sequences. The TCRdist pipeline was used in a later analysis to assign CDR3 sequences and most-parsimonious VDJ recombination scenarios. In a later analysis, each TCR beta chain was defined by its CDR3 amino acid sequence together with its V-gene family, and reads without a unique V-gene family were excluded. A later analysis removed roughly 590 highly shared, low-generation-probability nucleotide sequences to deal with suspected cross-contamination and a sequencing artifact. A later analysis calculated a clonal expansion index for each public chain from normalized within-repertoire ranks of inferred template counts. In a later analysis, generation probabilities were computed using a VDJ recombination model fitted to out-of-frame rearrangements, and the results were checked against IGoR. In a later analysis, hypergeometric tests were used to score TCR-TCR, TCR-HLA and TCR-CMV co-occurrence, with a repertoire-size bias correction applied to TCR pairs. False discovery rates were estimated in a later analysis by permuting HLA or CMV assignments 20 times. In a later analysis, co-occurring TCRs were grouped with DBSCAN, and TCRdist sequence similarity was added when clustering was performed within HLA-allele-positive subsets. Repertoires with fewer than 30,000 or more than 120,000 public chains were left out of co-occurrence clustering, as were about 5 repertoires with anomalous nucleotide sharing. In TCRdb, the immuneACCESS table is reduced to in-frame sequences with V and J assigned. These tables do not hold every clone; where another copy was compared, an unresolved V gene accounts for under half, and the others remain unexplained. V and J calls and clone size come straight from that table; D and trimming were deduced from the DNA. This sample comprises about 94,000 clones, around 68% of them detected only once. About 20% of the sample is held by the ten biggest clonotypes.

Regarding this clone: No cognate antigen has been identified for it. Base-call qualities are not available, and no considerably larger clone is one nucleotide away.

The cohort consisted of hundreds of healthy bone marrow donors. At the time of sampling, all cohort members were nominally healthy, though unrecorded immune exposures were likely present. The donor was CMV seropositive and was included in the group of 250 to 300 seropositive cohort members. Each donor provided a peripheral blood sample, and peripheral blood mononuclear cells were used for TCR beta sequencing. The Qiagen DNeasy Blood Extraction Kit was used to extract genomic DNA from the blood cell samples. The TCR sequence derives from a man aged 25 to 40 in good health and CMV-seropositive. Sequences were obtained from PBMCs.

CDR3 sequence: CASSLGVGGSMNTEAFF. The base sequence is TGTGCCAGCAGCTTGGGGGTTGGAGGGTCTATGAACACTGAAGCTTTCTTT. The V gene is TRBV5-4 and the J gene is TRBJ1-1; the D gene lacks a confident call. The CDR3 covers 17 residues, taking in both the cysteine and the phenylalanine. CDR3 DNA is the only sequence kept; it has 51 bases, read in frame from the first base. V drops 0 bases and J drops 0 bases, leaving 15 bases in between. The CDR1 and CDR2 encoded by the germline V gene (reference sequence) are SGHNT and YYREEE.